These 3 T cell receptor beta chains share one sample of origin, sequenced in a study of blood T cell repertoires in COVID-19. TCRdb keeps only in-frame clones here, not all; method: immunoSEQ multiplex PCR. Here the sample spans 95,000 to 100,000 clones, roughly 85% being singletons. The sample was peripheral blood. The receptors originated from an older woman with active or convalescent COVID-19.

The chain combines TRBV28 with TRBJ2-5, with D perhaps matching TRBD1 (5 bases). Germline CDR1 MDHEN, CDR2 SYDVKM. CDR3 length equals 13 residues. V was cut by 3 bases and J by 5 bases, with 10 bases left in between. The CDR3 loop reads CASSFDSRETQYF. CDR3 coding DNA: TGTGCCAGCAGTTTTGACAGCCGGGAGACCCAGTACTTC.

The chain links TRBV7-9 to TRBJ2-3; 9 bases match TRBD1. Germline V gives CDR1 SEHNR, CDR2 FQNEAQ (reference sequence). V lost 3 bases, J lost 7 bases, and 11 bases stayed unmatched. This CDR3 is 16 amino acids long. In DNA form, the CDR3 reads TGTGCCAGCAGCTTTATATCCACAGGGGGCACCCATACGCAGTATTTT. This sequence encodes CASSFISTGGTHTQYF.

J is TRBJ1-3 and V is TRBV6-5, with D perhaps matching TRBD1 (6 bases). Germline lookup yields CDR1 MNHEY and CDR2 SVGAGI. V was cut by 10 bases and J by 6 bases, with 13 bases left in between. CDR3 length equals 12 residues. The CDR3 loop reads CATRGGENTIYF. CDR3 sequence (DNA): TGTGCCACCAGAGGGGGGGAAAACACCATATATTTT.